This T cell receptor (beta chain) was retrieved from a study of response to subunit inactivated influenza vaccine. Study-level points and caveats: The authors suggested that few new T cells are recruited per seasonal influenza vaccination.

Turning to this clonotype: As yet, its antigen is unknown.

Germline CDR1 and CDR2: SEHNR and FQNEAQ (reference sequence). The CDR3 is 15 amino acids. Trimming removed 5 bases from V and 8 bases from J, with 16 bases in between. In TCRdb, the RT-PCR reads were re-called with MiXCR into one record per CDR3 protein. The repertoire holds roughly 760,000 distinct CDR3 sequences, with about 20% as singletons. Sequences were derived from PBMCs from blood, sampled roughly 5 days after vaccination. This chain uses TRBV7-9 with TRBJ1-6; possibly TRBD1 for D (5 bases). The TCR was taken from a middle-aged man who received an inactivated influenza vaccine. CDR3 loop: CASSPVGTEDSPLHF. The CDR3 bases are TGTGCCAGCAGCCCAGTCGGGACCGAGGATTCACCCCTCCACTTT.